This T cell receptor (beta chain) was captured by sequencing in a study of shared T cell receptors in the human thymus. Produced via immunoSEQ multiplex PCR; TCRdb's table is partial and in-frame only. Of 700,000 or so clones listed, roughly 85% are singletons. The same sample was also studied in work on human thymus T cells. In that study: Healthy Finnish infants undergoing corrective surgery for congenital heart defects provided the donor material. Thymic and blood repertoires seemed to favor certain V and J genes.

The sequence was obtained from a girl under two years old with a congenital heart defect. Sequenced sample: thymocytes.

CDR3 sequence: CASVGPNSEAFF. The CDR3 bases are TGTGCCAGCGTGGGCCCTAACTCTGAAGCTTTCTTT. The chain carries TRBV27 and TRBJ1-1, with D unresolved. This CDR3 has 12 residues. Germline CDR1 reads MNHEY; CDR2 reads SMNVEV (reference sequence). V was trimmed by 8 bases and J by 6 bases, leaving 13 bases between them.